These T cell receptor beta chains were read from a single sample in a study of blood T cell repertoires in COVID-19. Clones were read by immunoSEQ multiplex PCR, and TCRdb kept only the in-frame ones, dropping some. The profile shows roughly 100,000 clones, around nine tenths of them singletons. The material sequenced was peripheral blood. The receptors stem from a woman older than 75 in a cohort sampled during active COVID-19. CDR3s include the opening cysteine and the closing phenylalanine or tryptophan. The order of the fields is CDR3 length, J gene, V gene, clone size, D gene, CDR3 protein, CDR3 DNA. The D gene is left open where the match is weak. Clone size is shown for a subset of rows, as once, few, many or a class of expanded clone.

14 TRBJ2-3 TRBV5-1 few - CASNRVGSTDTQYF TGCGCCAGCAATCGGGTAGGCTCCACAGATACGCAGTATTTT
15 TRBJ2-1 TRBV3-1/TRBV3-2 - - CASSRGASSYNEQFF TGTGCCAGCAGCCGTGGAGCTTCATCCTACAATGAGCAGTTCTTC
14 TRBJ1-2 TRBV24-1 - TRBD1 CATSDSDRGSGYTF TGTGCCACCAGTGATTCGGACAGGGGATCTGGCTACACCTTC
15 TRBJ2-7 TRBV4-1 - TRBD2 CASRHGLAGTYEQYF TGCGCCAGCAGACACGGACTAGCGGGAACCTACGAGCAGTACTTC
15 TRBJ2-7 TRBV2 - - CASSAGGGGPYEQYF TGTGCCAGCAGCGCCGGAGGGGGGGGTCCCTACGAGCAGTACTTC
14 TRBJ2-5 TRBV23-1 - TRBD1 CASSHRDREETQYF TGCGCCAGCAGTCATCGGGACAGGGAAGAGACCCAGTACTTC
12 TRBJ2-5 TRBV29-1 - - CSVRVSQETQYF TGCAGCGTGCGGGTTTCTCAAGAGACCCAGTACTTC
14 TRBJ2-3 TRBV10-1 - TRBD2 CASRRAGEADTQYF TGCGCCAGCAGAAGAGCGGGAGAGGCAGATACGCAGTATTTT
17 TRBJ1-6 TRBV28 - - CASSGDGGVRGNSPLHF TGTGCCAGCAGCGGGGACGGCGGGGTAAGGGGAAATTCACCCCTCCACTTT
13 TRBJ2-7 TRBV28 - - CASSYLRAGEQYF TGTGCCAGCAGTTATCTACGGGCGGGGGAGCAGTACTTC
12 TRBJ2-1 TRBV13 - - CASSSGEGGGIF TGTGCCAGCAGCTCTGGGGAGGGAGGGGGGATCTTC
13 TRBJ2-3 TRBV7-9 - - CASSPTRGGTQYF TGTGCCAGCAGCCCGACAAGAGGGGGTACGCAGTATTTT
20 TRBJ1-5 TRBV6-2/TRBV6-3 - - CASSYAGPVQGTYSNQPQHF TGTGCCAGCAGTTACGCGGGCCCCGTACAGGGAACGTATAGCAATCAGCCCCAGCATTTT
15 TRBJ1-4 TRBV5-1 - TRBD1 CASSLSGQPNEKLFF TGCGCCAGCAGCTTGTCGGGACAGCCAAATGAAAAACTGTTTTTT
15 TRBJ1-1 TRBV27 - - CASSPPGRVYTEAFF TGTGCCAGCAGTCCCCCGGGCAGGGTGTACACTGAAGCTTTCTTT
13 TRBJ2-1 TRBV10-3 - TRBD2 CAISAGGAPEQFF TGTGCCATCAGCGCGGGGGGGGCTCCTGAGCAGTTCTTC